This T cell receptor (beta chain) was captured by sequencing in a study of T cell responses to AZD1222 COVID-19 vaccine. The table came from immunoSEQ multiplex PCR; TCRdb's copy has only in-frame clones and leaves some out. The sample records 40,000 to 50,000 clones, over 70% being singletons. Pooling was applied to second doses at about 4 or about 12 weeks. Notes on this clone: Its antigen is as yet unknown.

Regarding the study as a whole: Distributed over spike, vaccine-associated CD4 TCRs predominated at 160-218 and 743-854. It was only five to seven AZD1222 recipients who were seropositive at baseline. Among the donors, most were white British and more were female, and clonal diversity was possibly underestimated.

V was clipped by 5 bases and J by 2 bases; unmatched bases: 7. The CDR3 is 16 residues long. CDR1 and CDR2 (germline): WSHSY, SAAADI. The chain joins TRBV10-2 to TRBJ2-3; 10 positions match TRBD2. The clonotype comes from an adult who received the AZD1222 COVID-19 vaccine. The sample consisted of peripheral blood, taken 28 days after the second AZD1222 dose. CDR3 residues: CASSYFSGGPTDTQYF. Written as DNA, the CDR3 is TGCGCCAGCAGTTATTTTAGCGGGGGGCCCACAGATACGCAGTATTTT.